The rows below give T cell receptor beta chains drawn from one sample of a study of cytomegalovirus exposure and HLA in healthy donors. Only in-frame clones appear in the TCRdb table, and some are missing; sequencing was by immunoSEQ multiplex PCR. Its table lists around 97,000 clones. The sequenced sample consisted of PBMCs. These receptors were collected from a man aged 40-55 years in good health and CMV-seronegative. CDR3s include the opening cysteine and the closing phenylalanine or tryptophan. D genes are given only for firm matches.

TRBD2	TRBJ2-3	TRBV29-1	TGCAGCGTTGACCCGGGAGGAAATACGCAGTATTTT	CSVDPGGNTQYF
-	TRBJ1-2	TRBV6-5	TGTGCCAGCAGCCCTGACAGTCAGCTTAACTATGGCTACACCTTC	CASSPDSQLNYGYTF
-	TRBJ2-7	TRBV6-6	TGTGCCAGCAGTTTCGACAGTGCCCTCTACGAGCAGTACTTC	CASSFDSALYEQYF
-	TRBJ2-7	TRBV7-8	TGTGCCAGCAGCTTAGGGACTAGGGGGGGTTACGAGCAGTACTTC	CASSLGTRGGYEQYF
TRBD2	TRBJ2-1	TRBV28	TGTGCCAGCAGTTCACTAGCGGGAGGTGGGGGGCGCTACAATGAGCAGTTCTTC	CASSSLAGGGGRYNEQFF
TRBD2	TRBJ2-1	TRBV28	TGTGCCAGCAGACCATTCGGACTAGCATCAAGCTCCTACAATGAGCAGTTCTTC	CASRPFGLASSSYNEQFF
-	TRBJ1-5	TRBV6-1	TGTGCCAGCAGCGCCCTTGCAGGGAGCAATCAGCCCCAGCATTTT	CASSALAGSNQPQHF
-	TRBJ1-4	TRBV19	TGTGCCAGTAAACCGACCGGGATCACAAATGAAAAACTGTTTTTT	CASKPTGITNEKLFF
TRBD1	TRBJ1-4	TRBV7-2	TGTGCCAGCAGCCCGGGACAGAATGAAAAACTGTTTTTT	CASSPGQNEKLFF
TRBD2	TRBJ2-7	TRBV30	TGTGCCTGTGGGACTACCTCCTACGAGCAGTACTTC	CACGTTSYEQYF
-	TRBJ2-6	TRBV18	TGTGCCAGCTCACCCCCGGGTGGGGCGGAAGGGGCCAACGTCCTGACTTTC	CASSPPGGAEGANVLTF
-	TRBJ2-7	TRBV11-2	TGTGCCAGCAGCCGCAATTTTGGGGGCGAGCGCTCCTACGAGCAGTACTTC	CASSRNFGGERSYEQYF
-	TRBJ1-4	TRBV7-9	TGTGCCAGCAGCTTAGCAGGGGCCGGTGAAAAACTGTTTTTT	CASSLAGAGEKLFF
TRBD2	TRBJ2-3	TRBV7-2	TGTGCCAGCAGCCCCCAAGCGGGGGCGGGTGCAGATACGCAGTATTTT	CASSPQAGAGADTQYF
-	TRBJ1-1	TRBV28	TGTGCCAGCAGTTACCCCACACGAGAAGCTTTCTTT	CASSYPTREAFF
TRBD1	TRBJ2-2	TRBV6-5	TGTGCCAGCAGCCCTGGGACAGTCACCGGGGAGCTGTTTTTT	CASSPGTVTGELFF
-	TRBJ2-7	TRBV7-9	TGTGCCAGCAGCTCCCCGTTCATAGCCTACGAGCAGTACTTC	CASSSPFIAYEQYF
TRBD2	TRBJ2-7	TRBV9	TGTGCCAGCAGCCCTCGCAATAGCGGGGGGGCGACCTACGAGCAGTACTTC	CASSPRNSGGATYEQYF
-	TRBJ2-7	TRBV29-1	TGCAGCGTTGAAGATTTCAACAGGAACTCCTACGAGCAGTACTTC	CSVEDFNRNSYEQYF
-	TRBJ2-1	TRBV9	TGTGCCAGCAGCGTAGTCAAAAACAATGAGCAGTTCTTC	CASSVVKNNEQFF
-	TRBJ2-6	TRBV27	TGTGCCAGCAGTTTATACCGGGTCTCTGGGGCCAACGTCCTGACTTTC	CASSLYRVSGANVLTF
-	TRBJ2-6	TRBV7-2	TGTGCCAGCAGCTTTCCCCTCTCTGGGGCCAACGTCCTGACTTTC	CASSFPLSGANVLTF
-	TRBJ1-4	TRBV15	TGTGCCACCAGCAGAGATCCCACTACTAATGAAAAACTGTTTTTT	CATSRDPTTNEKLFF
TRBD2	TRBJ2-5	TRBV6-1	TGTGCCAGCAGTAGACTAGCGGGGTCCCAAGAGACCCAGTACTTC	CASSRLAGSQETQYF
-	TRBJ1-4	TRBV29-1	TGCAGCGGGGGGGTGACGGGCGTCGAAAAACTGTTTTTT	CSGGVTGVEKLFF
-	TRBJ1-4	TRBV7-6	TGTGCCAGCAGCCACTCGGGAGGGGCAAGGGGGAATGAAAAACTGTTTTTT	CASSHSGGARGNEKLFF
TRBD2	TRBJ2-1	TRBV11-3	TGTGCCAGCAGCCGGAGATCGACTAGCAACAATGAGCAGTTCTTC	CASSRRSTSNNEQFF
-	TRBJ2-7	TRBV28	TGTGCCAGCAGAGCTACGCTCTCCGAGTCTTACGAGCAGTACTTC	CASRATLSESYEQYF
TRBD1	TRBJ2-1	TRBV4-3	TGCGCCAGCAGCCTAACTCCAACCGGGACAGGGGGCAATGAGCAGTTCTTC	CASSLTPTGTGGNEQFF